The present T cell receptor (beta chain) was sequenced within a study of beta chain features in type 1 diabetes. Study details: Patients were similar to healthy donors in age and gender (as well as in cell yields).

Study results and caveats: More deletions and fewer insertions at VDJ junctions were seen in type 1 diabetes patients. Shortening that was moderate but significant affected the TCRB CDR3s of Type 1 diabetes patients in all four CD4+ subsets.

As concerns this clone: Its antigen is unknown.

Naive, central memory, regulatory and stem cell-like memory cells within the CD4+ compartment were sorted using CD45RO/CCR7/CD25/CD127/CD95/CD27. Sequencing targeted expressed TCRB transcripts, as all isolated RNA had been reverse transcribed. Assay: immunoSEQ multiplex PCR; the TCRdb copy retains only in-frame clones and omits some. The table shows 15,000 to 20,000 clones, with about 50% occurring only once. This clonotype originated in a man in his late teens or twenties in good health. What was sequenced was stem cell memory CD4+ T cells from blood.

The CDR3, as DNA: TGTGCCAGCAGTGGGGAAGCGGGAGGGCCGCACAATGAGCAGTTCTTC. Its translation is CASSGEAGGPHNEQFF. The rearrangement links TRBV25-1 to TRBJ2-1, with 10 bases that match TRBD2. The CDR3 has 16 amino acids. CDR1 and CDR2 (germline): MGHDK, SYGVNS. The V gene end was trimmed by 4 bases and the J gene end by 5 bases; junction bases not matched to a gene: 8.